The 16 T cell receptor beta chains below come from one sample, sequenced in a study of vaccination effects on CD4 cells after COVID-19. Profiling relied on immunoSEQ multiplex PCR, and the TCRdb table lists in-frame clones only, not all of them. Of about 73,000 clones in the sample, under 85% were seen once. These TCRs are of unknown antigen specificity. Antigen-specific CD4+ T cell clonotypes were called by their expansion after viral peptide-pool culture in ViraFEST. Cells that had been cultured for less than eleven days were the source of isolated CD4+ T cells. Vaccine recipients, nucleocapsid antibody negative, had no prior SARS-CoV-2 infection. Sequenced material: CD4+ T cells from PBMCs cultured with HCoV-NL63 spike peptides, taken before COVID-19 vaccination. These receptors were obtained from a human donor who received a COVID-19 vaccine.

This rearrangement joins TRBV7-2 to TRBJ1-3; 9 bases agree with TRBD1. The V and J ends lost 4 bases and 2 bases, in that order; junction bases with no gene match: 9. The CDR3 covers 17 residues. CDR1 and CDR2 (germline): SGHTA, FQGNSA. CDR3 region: CASSSHGGQGAGNTIYF. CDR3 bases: TGTGCCAGCAGCTCCCACGGGGGACAGGGTGCTGGAAACACCATATATTTT. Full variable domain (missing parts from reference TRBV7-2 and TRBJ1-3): GAGVSQSPSNKVTEKGKDVELRCDPISGHTALYWYRQSLGQGLEFLIYFQGNSAPDKSGLPSDRFSAERTGGSVSTLTIQRTQQEDSAVYLCASSSHGGQGAGNTIYFGEGSWLTVV.

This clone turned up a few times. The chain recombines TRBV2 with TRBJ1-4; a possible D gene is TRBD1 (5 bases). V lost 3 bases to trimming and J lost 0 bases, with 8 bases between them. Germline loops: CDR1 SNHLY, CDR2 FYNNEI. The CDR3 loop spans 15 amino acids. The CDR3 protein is CASSDYRTTNEKLFF. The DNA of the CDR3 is TGTGCCAGCAGTGATTACAGGACAACTAATGAAAAACTGTTTTTT.

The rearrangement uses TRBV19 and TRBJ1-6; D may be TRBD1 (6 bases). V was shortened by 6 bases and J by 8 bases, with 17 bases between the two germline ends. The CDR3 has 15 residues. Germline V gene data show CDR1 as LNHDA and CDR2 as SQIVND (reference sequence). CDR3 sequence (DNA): TGTGCCAGTAGCCGGGACCCGGGGGGCGATTCACCCCTCCACTTT. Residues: CASSRDPGGDSPLHF. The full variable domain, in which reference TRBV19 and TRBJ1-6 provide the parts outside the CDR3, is DGGITQSPKYLFRKEGQNVTLSCEQNLNHDAMYWYRQDPGQGLRLIYYSQIVNDFQKGDIAEGYSVSREKKESFPLTVTSAQKNPTAFYLCASSRDPGGDSPLHFGNGTRLTVT.

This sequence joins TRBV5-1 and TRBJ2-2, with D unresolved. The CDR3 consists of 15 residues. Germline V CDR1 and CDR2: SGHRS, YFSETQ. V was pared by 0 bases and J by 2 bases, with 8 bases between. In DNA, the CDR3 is TGCGCCAGCAGCTTGGGTGGGGTAAACACCGGGGAGCTGTTTTTT. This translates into CASSLGGVNTGELFF.

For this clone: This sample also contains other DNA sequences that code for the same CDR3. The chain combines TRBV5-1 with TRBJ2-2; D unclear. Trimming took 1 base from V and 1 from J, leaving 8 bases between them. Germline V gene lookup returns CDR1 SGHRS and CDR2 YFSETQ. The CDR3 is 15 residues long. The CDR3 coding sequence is TGCGCCAGCAGCTTGCAGACTCTGAACACCGGGGAGCTGTTTTTT. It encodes CASSLQTLNTGELFF.

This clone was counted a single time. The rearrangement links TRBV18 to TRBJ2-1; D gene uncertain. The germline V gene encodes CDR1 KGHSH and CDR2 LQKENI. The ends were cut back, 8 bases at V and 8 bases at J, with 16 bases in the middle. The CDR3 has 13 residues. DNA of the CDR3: TGTGCCAGCAACACCCGGCCAAGGGATGAGCAGTTCTTC. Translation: CASNTRPRDEQFF. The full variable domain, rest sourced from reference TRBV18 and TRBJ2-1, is NAGVMQNPRHLVRRRGQEARLRCSPMKGHSHVYWYRQLPEEGLKFMVYLQKENIIDESGMPKERFSAEFPKEGPSILRIQQVVRGDSAAYFCASNTRPRDEQFFGPGTRLTVL.

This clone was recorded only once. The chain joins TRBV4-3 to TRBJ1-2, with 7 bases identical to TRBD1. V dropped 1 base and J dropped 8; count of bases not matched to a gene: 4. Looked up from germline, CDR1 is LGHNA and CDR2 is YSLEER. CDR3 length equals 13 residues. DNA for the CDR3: TGCGCCAGCAGCCAAGCGGGACAGACGGGCTACACCTTC. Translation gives CASSQAGQTGYTF.

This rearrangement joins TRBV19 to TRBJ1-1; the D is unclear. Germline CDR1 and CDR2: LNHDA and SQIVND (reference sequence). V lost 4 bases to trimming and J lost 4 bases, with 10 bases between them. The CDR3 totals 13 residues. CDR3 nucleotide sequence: TGTGCCAGTAGTACCAATGGAGTCACTGAAGCTTTCTTT. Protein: CASSTNGVTEAFF.

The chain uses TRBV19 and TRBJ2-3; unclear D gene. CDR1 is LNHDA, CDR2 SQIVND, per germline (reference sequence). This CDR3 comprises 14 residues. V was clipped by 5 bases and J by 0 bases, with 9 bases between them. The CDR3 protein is CASSPSGSTDTQYF. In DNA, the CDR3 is TGTGCCAGTAGTCCGTCAGGCAGCACAGATACGCAGTATTTT.

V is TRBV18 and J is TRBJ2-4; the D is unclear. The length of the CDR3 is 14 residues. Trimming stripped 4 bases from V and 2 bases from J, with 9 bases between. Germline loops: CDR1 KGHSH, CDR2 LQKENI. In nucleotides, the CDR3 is TGTGCCAGCTCACACAACCACTCCAAAAACATTCAGTACTTC. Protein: CASSHNHSKNIQYF.

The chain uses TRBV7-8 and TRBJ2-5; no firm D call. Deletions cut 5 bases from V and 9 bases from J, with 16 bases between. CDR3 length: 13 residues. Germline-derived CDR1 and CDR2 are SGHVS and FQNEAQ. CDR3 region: CASSADTAWAQYF. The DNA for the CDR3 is TGTGCCAGCAGCGCCGACACGGCGTGGGCCCAGTACTTC.

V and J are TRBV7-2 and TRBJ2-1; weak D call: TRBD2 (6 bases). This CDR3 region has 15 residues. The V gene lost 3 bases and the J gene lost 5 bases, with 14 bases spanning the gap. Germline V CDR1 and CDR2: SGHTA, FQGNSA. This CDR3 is CASSFSGRVNNEQFF. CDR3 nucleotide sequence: TGTGCCAGCAGCTTTAGCGGCAGGGTGAACAATGAGCAGTTCTTC.

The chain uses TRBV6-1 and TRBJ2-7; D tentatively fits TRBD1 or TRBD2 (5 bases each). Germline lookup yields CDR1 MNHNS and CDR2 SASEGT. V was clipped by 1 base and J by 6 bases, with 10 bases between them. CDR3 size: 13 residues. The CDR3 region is CASSEVWGSEQYV. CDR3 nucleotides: TGTGCCAGCAGTGAAGTTTGGGGGTCCGAGCAGTACGTC.

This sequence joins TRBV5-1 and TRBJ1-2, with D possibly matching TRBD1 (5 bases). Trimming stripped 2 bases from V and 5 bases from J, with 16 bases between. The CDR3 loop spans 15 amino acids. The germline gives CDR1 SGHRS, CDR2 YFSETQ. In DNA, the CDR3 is TGCGCCAGCAGCTTAGCAACGGGACCGACTTATGGCTACACCTTC. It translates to CASSLATGPTYGYTF. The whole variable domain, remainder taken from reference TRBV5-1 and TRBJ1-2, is KAGVTQTPRYLIKTRGQQVTLSCSPISGHRSVSWYQQTPGQGLQFLFEYFSETQRNKGNFPGRFSGRQFSNSRSEMNVSTLELGDSALYLCASSLATGPTYGYTFGSGTRLTVV.

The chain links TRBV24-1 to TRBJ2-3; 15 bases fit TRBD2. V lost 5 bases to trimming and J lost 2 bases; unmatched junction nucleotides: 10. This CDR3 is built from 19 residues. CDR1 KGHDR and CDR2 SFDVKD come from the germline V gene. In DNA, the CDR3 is TGTGCCACCAGTGTTAAACCGGGACTAGCGGGGGGAAACACAGATACGCAGTATTTT. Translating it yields CATSVKPGLAGGNTDTQYF.

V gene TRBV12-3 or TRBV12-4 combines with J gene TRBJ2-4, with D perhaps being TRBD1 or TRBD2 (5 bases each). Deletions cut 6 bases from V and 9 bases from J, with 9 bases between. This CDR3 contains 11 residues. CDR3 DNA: TGTGCCAGCAGCAGGGAGAGCATTCAGTACTTC. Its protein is CASSRESIQYF.